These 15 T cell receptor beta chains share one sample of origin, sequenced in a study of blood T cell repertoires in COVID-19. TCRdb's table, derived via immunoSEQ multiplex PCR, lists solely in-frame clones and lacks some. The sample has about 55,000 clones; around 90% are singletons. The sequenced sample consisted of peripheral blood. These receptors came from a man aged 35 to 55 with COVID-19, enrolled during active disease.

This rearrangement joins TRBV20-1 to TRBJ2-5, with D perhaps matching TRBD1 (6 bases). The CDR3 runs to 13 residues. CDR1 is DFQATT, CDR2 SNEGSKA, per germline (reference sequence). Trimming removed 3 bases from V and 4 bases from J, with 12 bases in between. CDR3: CSASNREGETQYF. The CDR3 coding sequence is TGCAGTGCTAGTAACAGGGAAGGAGAGACCCAGTACTTC.

The CDR3 is CASSSHRPTSGGSLPTDTQYF. CDR3 DNA: TGTGCCAGCAGCTCGCATCGGCCTACTAGCGGGGGGTCACTGCCCACAGATACGCAGTATTTT. This chain uses TRBV27 with TRBJ2-3, with 12 bases identical to TRBD2. Germline CDR1 reads MNHEY; CDR2 reads SMNVEV (reference sequence). This CDR3 spans 21 amino acids. V dropped 6 bases and J dropped 2; count of bases not matched to a gene: 21.

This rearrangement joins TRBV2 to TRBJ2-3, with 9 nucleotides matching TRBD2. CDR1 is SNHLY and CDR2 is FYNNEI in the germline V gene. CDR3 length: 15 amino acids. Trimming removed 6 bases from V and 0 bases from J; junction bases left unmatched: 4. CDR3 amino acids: CASSRLAASTDTQYF. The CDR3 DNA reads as TGTGCCAGCAGCAGACTAGCGGCTAGCACAGATACGCAGTATTTT. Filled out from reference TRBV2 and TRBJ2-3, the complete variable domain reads EPEVTQTPSHQVTQMGQEVILRCVPISNHLYFYWYRQILGQKVEFLVSFYNNEISEKSEIFDDQFSVERPDGSNFTLKIRSTKLEDSAMYFCASSRLAASTDTQYFGPGTRLTVL.

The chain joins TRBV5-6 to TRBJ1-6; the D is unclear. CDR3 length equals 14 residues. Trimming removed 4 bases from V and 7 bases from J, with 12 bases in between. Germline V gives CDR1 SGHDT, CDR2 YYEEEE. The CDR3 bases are TGTGCCAGCAGCGCAGGTGATAGGAATTCACCCCTCCACTTT. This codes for CASSAGDRNSPLHF.

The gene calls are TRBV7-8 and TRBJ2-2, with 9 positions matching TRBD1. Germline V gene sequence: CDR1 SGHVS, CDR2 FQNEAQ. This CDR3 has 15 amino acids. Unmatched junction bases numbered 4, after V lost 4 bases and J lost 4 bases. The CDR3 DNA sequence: TGTGCCAGCAGCTCGGACAGGGGAGGCACCGGGGAGCTGTTTTTT. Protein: CASSSDRGGTGELFF.

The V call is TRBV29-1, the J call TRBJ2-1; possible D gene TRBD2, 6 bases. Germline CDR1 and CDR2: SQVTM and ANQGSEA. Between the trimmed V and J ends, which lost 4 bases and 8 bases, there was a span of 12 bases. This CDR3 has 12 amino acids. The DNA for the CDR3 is TGCAGCGTTGTGGGGACTGTGGATGAGCAGTTCTTC. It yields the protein CSVVGTVDEQFF.

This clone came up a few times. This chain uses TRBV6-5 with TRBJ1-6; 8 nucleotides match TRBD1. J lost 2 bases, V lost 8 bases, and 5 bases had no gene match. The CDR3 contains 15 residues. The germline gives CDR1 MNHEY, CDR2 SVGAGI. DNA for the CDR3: TGTGCCAGCTGGCTACAGGGGGCCTATAATTCACCCCTCCACTTT. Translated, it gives CASWLQGAYNSPLHF.

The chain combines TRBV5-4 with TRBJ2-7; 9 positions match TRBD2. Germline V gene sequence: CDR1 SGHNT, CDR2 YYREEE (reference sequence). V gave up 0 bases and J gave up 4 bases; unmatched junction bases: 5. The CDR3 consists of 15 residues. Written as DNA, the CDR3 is TGTGCCAGCAGCTTGGGACTAGCGGCCCCGTACGAGCAGTACTTC. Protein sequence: CASSLGLAAPYEQYF.

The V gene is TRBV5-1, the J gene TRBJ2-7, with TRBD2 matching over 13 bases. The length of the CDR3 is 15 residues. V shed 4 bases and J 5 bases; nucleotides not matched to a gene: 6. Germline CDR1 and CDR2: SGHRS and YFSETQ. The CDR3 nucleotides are TGCGCCAGCAGCATCCGACTAGCGGGAGGCGACGAGCAGTACTTC. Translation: CASSIRLAGGDEQYF.

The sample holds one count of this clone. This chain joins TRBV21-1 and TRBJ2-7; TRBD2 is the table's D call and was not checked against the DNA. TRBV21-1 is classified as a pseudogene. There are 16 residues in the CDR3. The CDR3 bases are TGTGCCAGCAGCAAAGGGGGGGACGAGGAGTCTTACGAGCAGTACTTC. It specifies CASSKGGDEESYEQYF.

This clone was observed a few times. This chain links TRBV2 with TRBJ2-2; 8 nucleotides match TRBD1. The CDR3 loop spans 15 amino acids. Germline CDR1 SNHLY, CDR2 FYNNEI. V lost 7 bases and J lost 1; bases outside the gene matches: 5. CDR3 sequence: CASNVGTGNTGELFF. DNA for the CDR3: TGTGCCAGCAATGTAGGGACAGGGAACACCGGGGAGCTGTTTTTT. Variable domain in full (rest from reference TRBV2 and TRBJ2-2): EPEVTQTPSHQVTQMGQEVILRCVPISNHLYFYWYRQILGQKVEFLVSFYNNEISEKSEIFDDQFSVERPDGSNFTLKIRSTKLEDSAMYFCASNVGTGNTGELFFGEGSRLTVL.

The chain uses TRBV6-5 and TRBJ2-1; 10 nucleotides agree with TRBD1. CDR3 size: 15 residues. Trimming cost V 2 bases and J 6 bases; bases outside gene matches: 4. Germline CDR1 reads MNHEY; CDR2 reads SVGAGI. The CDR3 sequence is CASSYEGTGVNEQFF. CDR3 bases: TGTGCCAGCAGTTACGAGGGGACAGGGGTCAATGAGCAGTTCTTC.

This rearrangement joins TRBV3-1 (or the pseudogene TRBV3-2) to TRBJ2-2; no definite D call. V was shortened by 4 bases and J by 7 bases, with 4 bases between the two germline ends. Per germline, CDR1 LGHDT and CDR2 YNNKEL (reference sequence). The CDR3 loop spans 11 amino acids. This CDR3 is CASSLNGELFF. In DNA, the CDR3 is TGTGCCAGCAGCCTTAACGGGGAGCTGTTTTTT.

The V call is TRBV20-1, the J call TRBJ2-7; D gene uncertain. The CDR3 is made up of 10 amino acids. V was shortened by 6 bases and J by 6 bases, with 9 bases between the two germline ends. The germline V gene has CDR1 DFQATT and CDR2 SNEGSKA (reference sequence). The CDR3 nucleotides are TGCAGTGCCCAGGAAGGCGAGCAGTACTTC. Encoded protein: CSAQEGEQYF.

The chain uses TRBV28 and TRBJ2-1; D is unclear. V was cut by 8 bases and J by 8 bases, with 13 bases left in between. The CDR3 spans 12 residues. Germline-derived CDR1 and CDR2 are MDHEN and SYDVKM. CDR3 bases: TGTGCCAGCGGGCACCGGCTGCATGAGCAGTTCTTC. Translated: CASGHRLHEQFF.